Each of the 29 T cell receptor beta chains below was sequenced from the same sample in a study of T cell responses to AZD1222 COVID-19 vaccine. The repertoire was sequenced with immunoSEQ multiplex PCR; TCRdb's copy has only in-frame clones and lacks some. The repertoire holds approximately 100,000 clones, with roughly 84% as singletons. The source was peripheral blood, collected on day 0 of AZD1222 vaccination. These receptors all stem from an adult in good health.

The rearrangement uses TRBV5-1 and TRBJ2-5, with 8 bases matching TRBD2. Germline CDR1 is SGHRS and CDR2 is YFSETQ. Germline trimming cut 0 bases from V and 2 bases from J; bases unmatched to any gene: 3. The CDR3 has 15 amino acids. CDR3 protein: CASSLVPGGQETQYF. DNA for the CDR3: TGCGCCAGCAGCTTGGTGCCGGGGGGGCAAGAGACCCAGTACTTC.

This chain connects TRBV30 to TRBJ2-7, with D possibly matching TRBD2 (5 bases). The V end lost 3 bases, the J end lost 6 bases, and 18 bases lay between the germline ends. This CDR3 has 14 residues. Germline-derived CDR1 and CDR2 are GTSNPN and SVGIG (reference sequence). In nucleotides, the CDR3 is TGTGCCTGGAGAGGAGCGGTTGCTAGAGGCGAGCAGTACTTC. Translation: CAWRGAVARGEQYF.

This clone was recorded once. The CDR3 coding sequence is TGTGCCAGCAATAAGCGGGAGGAGGGGGAGACCCAGTACTTC. Its translation is CASNKREEGETQYF. The rearrangement joins TRBV11-2 to TRBJ2-5, with TRBD2 identical over 9 bases. With V trimmed by 7 bases and J by 5 bases, 8 bases remained unmatched. CDR1 and CDR2 from the germline V gene are SGHAT and FQNNGV. The CDR3 is made up of 14 amino acids.

The genes are TRBV7-9 and TRBJ1-2; possible D gene TRBD1, 6 bases. CDR3 length equals 15 residues. Trimming removed 0 bases at V and 5 bases at J, with 13 bases between. Germline V gene sequence: CDR1 SEHNR, CDR2 FQNEAQ (reference sequence). CDR3 sequence reads: CASSLAIGGGYGYTF. As DNA, the CDR3 is TGTGCCAGCAGCTTAGCCATCGGAGGGGGGTATGGCTACACCTTC.

J is TRBJ1-4 and V is TRBV29-1; D is possibly TRBD1 (5 bases). Per the germline V gene, CDR1 is SQVTM and CDR2 is ANQGSEA. The CDR3 has 14 amino acids. V lost 4 bases and J lost 8, with 17 bases in between. Here the CDR3 DNA reads TGCAGCGTTGTCAGCAGTCTCAAGGGGGAAAAACTGTTTTTT. Its translation: CSVVSSLKGEKLFF. The full variable domain, its missing parts supplied by reference TRBV29-1 and TRBJ1-4, is SAVISQKPSRDICQRGTSLTIQCQVDSQVTMMFWYRQQPGQSLTLIATANQGSEATYESGFVIDKFPISRPNLTFSTLTVSNMSPEDSSIYLCSVVSSLKGEKLFFGSGTQLSVL.

V and J are TRBV19 and TRBJ1-5; D remains ambiguous. V was cut by 4 bases and J by 3 bases, with 22 bases left in between. The germline CDR1 and CDR2 sequences are LNHDA and SQIVND (reference sequence). CDR3 length: 18 amino acids. CDR3 residues: CASSTDSWSLLPNQPQHF. CDR3 nucleotides: TGTGCCAGTAGTACTGATTCTTGGAGTTTACTCCCCAATCAGCCCCAGCATTTT.

The V call is TRBV2, the J call TRBJ2-2, with TRBD2 matching over 11 bases. Looked up from germline, CDR1 is SNHLY and CDR2 is FYNNEI. The V and J ends lost 5 bases and 7 bases, in that order; junction bases with no gene match: 15. This CDR3 has 18 residues. Here the CDR3 DNA reads TGTGCCAGCAGTTTGGACAGGGTGACTAGCGGGAAGGGCGGGGAGCTGTTTTTT. Its translation: CASSLDRVTSGKGGELFF.

This clone was detected only once. This rearrangement joins TRBV6-6 to TRBJ1-2; D is unresolved. CDR1 MNHNY and CDR2 SVGAGI come from the germline V gene (reference sequence). Trimming removed 2 bases at V and 5 bases at J, with 9 bases between. The CDR3 is 13 residues long. DNA of the CDR3: TGTGCCAGCAGTTACGGACTGACTTATGGCTACACCTTC. Translation gives CASSYGLTYGYTF.

The J gene is TRBJ2-1, the V gene TRBV2; the D gene is possibly TRBD2 (5 bases). CDR3 length: 15 residues. Germline V CDR1 and CDR2: SNHLY, FYNNEI. Trimming removed 3 bases from V and 0 bases from J, with 9 bases in between. CDR3 sequence reads: CASSDSGSSYNEQFF. The DNA of the CDR3 is TGTGCCAGCAGTGATAGTGGGAGCTCCTACAATGAGCAGTTCTTC.

V and J are TRBV5-1 and TRBJ2-7; 7 bases line up with TRBD1. J was trimmed by 6 bases and V by 0 bases; bases with no gene match: 6. The germline V gene encodes CDR1 SGHRS and CDR2 YFSETQ. CDR3 length equals 14 residues. The CDR3 is CASSLATGVVEQYF. In nucleotides, the CDR3 is TGCGCCAGCAGCTTGGCCACAGGGGTTGTCGAGCAGTACTTC. The full variable domain, in which reference TRBV5-1 and TRBJ2-7 provide the parts outside the CDR3, is KAGVTQTPRYLIKTRGQQVTLSCSPISGHRSVSWYQQTPGQGLQFLFEYFSETQRNKGNFPGRFSGRQFSNSRSEMNVSTLELGDSALYLCASSLATGVVEQYFGPGTRLTVT.

The V and J genes are TRBV4-1 and TRBJ1-6, with 9 positions matching TRBD1. Germline values: CDR1 MGHRA, CDR2 YSYEKL. The CDR3 loop spans 16 amino acids. Losses at the gene ends were 1 base for V and 7 bases for J; bases not matched to a gene: 5. CDR3 nucleotides: TGCGCCAGCAGCCAAGTTTCGGGACAGGGCAATTCACCCCTCCACTTT. Translated, it gives CASSQVSGQGNSPLHF.

The gene calls are TRBV9 and TRBJ2-7, with 7 bases aligning to TRBD1. V was clipped by 4 bases and J by 4 bases; unmatched bases: 8. Looked up from germline, CDR1 is SGDLS and CDR2 is YYNGEE. This CDR3 is built from 14 residues. The CDR3 region is CASSPPTGDYEQYF. The CDR3 DNA follows: TGTGCCAGCAGCCCCCCTACAGGGGATTACGAGCAGTACTTC.

This chain joins TRBV19 and TRBJ2-3, with D possibly TRBD2 on 5 matching bases. CDR1 and CDR2 (germline): LNHDA, SQIVND (reference sequence). There are 15 residues in the CDR3. V was trimmed by 4 bases and J by 10 bases, leaving 21 bases between them. CDR3 sequence reads: CASSSGRPPSGSQYF. CDR3 DNA sequence: TGTGCCAGTAGTAGCGGGCGGCCACCGAGCGGCTCGCAGTATTTT.

The chain employs TRBV28 and TRBJ2-7; D call uncertain. This CDR3 has 13 residues. Deletions cut 4 bases from V and 4 bases from J, with 11 bases between. CDR1 MDHEN and CDR2 SYDVKM come from the germline V gene. The CDR3 protein is CASSSYLGYEQYF. As DNA, the CDR3 is TGTGCCAGCAGTTCCTACTTGGGGTACGAGCAGTACTTC.

V usage is TRBV6-5 and J usage is TRBJ2-2; no clear D gene. Trimming left V 5 bases short and J 7 bases short, with 5 bases between. Germline CDR1 and CDR2: MNHEY and SVGAGI. CDR3 length: 11 residues. The CDR3 sequence is CASSTFGELFF. The CDR3 DNA reads as TGTGCCAGCAGTACCTTCGGGGAGCTGTTTTTT.

This clone was seen only once. V usage is TRBV5-1 and J usage is TRBJ1-2; D is perhaps TRBD1 (6 bases). CDR3 length: 13 residues. Per the germline V gene, CDR1 is SGHRS and CDR2 is YFSETQ. V dropped 2 bases and J dropped 6 bases, with 11 bases sitting between them. CDR3 sequence: CASSFGGRNGYTF. CDR3 nucleotides: TGCGCCAGCAGCTTTGGGGGGCGGAATGGCTACACCTTC. The entire variable domain, with the rest obtained from reference TRBV5-1 and TRBJ1-2, is as follows: KAGVTQTPRYLIKTRGQQVTLSCSPISGHRSVSWYQQTPGQGLQFLFEYFSETQRNKGNFPGRFSGRQFSNSRSEMNVSTLELGDSALYLCASSFGGRNGYTFGSGTRLTVV.

This chain links TRBV10-3 with TRBJ2-1; 7 nucleotides match TRBD1. CDR3 size: 16 residues. CDR1 ENHRY and CDR2 SYGVKD come from the germline V gene. V lost 5 bases, J lost 0 bases, and 7 bases stayed unmatched. The CDR3 DNA reads TGTGCCATCAGTCCGACAGGGACCAGCTCCTACAATGAGCAGTTCTTC. This sequence encodes CAISPTGTSSYNEQFF.

This chain connects TRBV6-5 to TRBJ1-2; TRBD1 aligns across 9 bases. The CDR3 extends over 13 amino acids. With V trimmed by 6 bases and J by 8 bases, 7 bases remained unmatched. In germline, CDR1 is MNHEY, CDR2 SVGAGI. CDR3 sequence: CASSLRTGVGYTF. In DNA form, the CDR3 reads TGTGCCAGCAGCCTACGGACAGGGGTAGGCTACACCTTC.

This clone is judged medium-sized (0.01 to 0.1%). J is TRBJ2-2 and V is TRBV28, with 8 bases fitting TRBD2. The CDR3 runs 15 residues. V dropped 7 bases and J dropped 3; count of bases not matched to a gene: 7. CDR1 and CDR2 from the germline V gene are MDHEN and SYDVKM. CDR3: CASKSSGRDTGELFF. DNA for the CDR3: TGTGCCAGCAAGAGCAGCGGGAGAGACACCGGGGAGCTGTTTTTT.

The chain combines TRBV6-5 with TRBJ1-5, with TRBD1 matching over 8 bases. Germline assignment: CDR1 MNHEY and CDR2 SVGAGI. V gave up 5 bases and J gave up 0 bases; unmatched junction bases: 3. This CDR3 has 15 amino acids. The CDR3 sequence: CASSRQGNSNQPQHF. The CDR3 DNA reads TGTGCCAGCAGTCGACAGGGGAATAGCAATCAGCCCCAGCATTTT.

V is TRBV3-1 (or the pseudogene TRBV3-2) and J is TRBJ1-5; possible D gene TRBD1, 5 bases. The CDR3 runs to 14 residues. Germline values: CDR1 LGHDT, CDR2 YNNKEL (reference sequence). Trimming took 1 base from V and 6 from J, leaving 10 bases between them. The CDR3 DNA is TGTGCCAGCAGCCAAGTCAGGGTTGGTCAGCCCCAGCATTTT. Residues: CASSQVRVGQPQHF.

CDR3 amino acids: CASSLGSSNYGYTF. DNA of the CDR3: TGTGCCAGCAGCTTGGGGAGCTCTAACTATGGCTACACCTTC. This chain joins TRBV5-6 and TRBJ1-2, with unresolved D. Germline V gene sequence: CDR1 SGHDT, CDR2 YYEEEE. This CDR3 is built from 14 residues. With 0 bases removed from V and 0 bases from J, the gap between germline ends came to 6 bases. Based on the CDR3 plus reference TRBV5-6 and TRBJ1-2, the full variable domain is DAGVTQSPTHLIKTRGQQVTLRCSPKSGHDTVSWYQQALGQGPQFIFQYYEEEERQRGNFPDRFSGHQFPNYSSELNVNALLLGDSALYLCASSLGSSNYGYTFGSGTRLTVV.

The V and J genes are TRBV12-5 and TRBJ2-2; the D gene is possibly TRBD1 (5 bases). The CDR3 is 15 residues long. V was cut by 1 base and J by 5 bases, with 11 bases left in between. The germline V gene has CDR1 LGHNT and CDR2 FRNRAP. CDR3 residues: CASGLGQGETGELFF. CDR3 bases: TGTGCTAGTGGTTTGGGCCAAGGGGAAACCGGGGAGCTGTTTTTT. Drawing the rest from reference TRBV12-5 and TRBJ2-2, the complete variable domain is DARVTQTPRHKVTEMGQEVTMRCQPILGHNTVFWYRQTMMQGLELLAYFRNRAPLDDSGMPKDRFSAEMPDATLATLKIQPSEPRDSAVYFCASGLGQGETGELFFGEGSRLTVL.

This chain connects TRBV28 to TRBJ1-2; D gene ambiguous. Per germline, CDR1 MDHEN and CDR2 SYDVKM. Trimming removed 6 bases at V and 4 bases at J, with 18 bases between. There are 15 residues in the CDR3. The CDR3 region has the DNA TGTGCCAGCAGGAATAGGGCGTATCGGGCCTATGGCTACACCTTC. The encoded protein is CASRNRAYRAYGYTF.

V usage is TRBV7-2 and J usage is TRBJ2-1; D might be TRBD1 or TRBD2, each matching 5 bases. Germline lookup yields CDR1 SGHTA and CDR2 FQGNSA. V was trimmed by 5 bases and J by 7 bases, leaving 12 bases between them. The CDR3 has 13 residues. DNA for the CDR3: TGTGCCAGCAGCCCTGTTTGGGGGAATGAGCAGTTCTTC. This sequence encodes CASSPVWGNEQFF. The full variable domain, with the rest looked up from reference TRBV7-2 and TRBJ2-1, is GAGVSQSPSNKVTEKGKDVELRCDPISGHTALYWYRQSLGQGLEFLIYFQGNSAPDKSGLPSDRFSAERTGGSVSTLTIQRTQQEDSAVYLCASSPVWGNEQFFGPGTRLTVL.

The chain couples TRBV30 to TRBJ1-2; D uncertain. The V gene lost 4 bases and the J gene lost 7 bases, with 19 bases spanning the gap. Per the germline V gene, CDR1 is GTSNPN and CDR2 is SVGIG (reference sequence). The CDR3 covers 14 residues. The chain's CDR3 is CAWKESEYIGGYTF. CDR3 sequence (DNA): TGTGCCTGGAAAGAATCGGAGTATATCGGTGGCTACACCTTC.

The V call is TRBV6-5, the J call TRBJ1-4; 10 bases agree with TRBD1. Losses at the gene ends were 7 bases for V and 7 bases for J; bases not matched to a gene: 9. Germline V CDR1 and CDR2: MNHEY, SVGAGI. The CDR3 extends over 15 amino acids. The CDR3 is CASNLKDRGIEKLFF. The DNA for the CDR3 is TGTGCCAGCAACCTAAAGGACAGGGGGATTGAAAAACTGTTTTTT.

This chain links TRBV3-1 (or the pseudogene TRBV3-2) with TRBJ1-2, with TRBD1 matching 8 bases. The CDR3 is 13 amino acids. From germline, CDR1 is LGHDT and CDR2 YNNKEL (reference sequence). V lost 7 bases to trimming and J lost 7 bases; unmatched junction nucleotides: 8. CDR3 nucleotide sequence: TGTGCCAGCAACAAGCAGGGGGCGGGTGGCTACACCTTC. This translates into CASNKQGAGGYTF.

The chain links TRBV6-6 to TRBJ2-7; 8 positions agree with TRBD2. Germline loops: CDR1 MNHNY, CDR2 SVGAGI (reference sequence). After removal of 6 bases from V and 6 bases from J, the junction contained 13 bases not matched to a gene. The CDR3 sequence is 15 residues long. CDR3 in DNA: TGTGCCAGCAGGGGGAGCGGGAGTGGCGTCGGCGAGCAGTACTTC. It is translated as CASRGSGSGVGEQYF.